Listed here are 14 T cell receptor beta chains from one sample, sequenced in a study of shared clonotypes between healthy human individuals. Libraries were prepared by immunoSEQ multiplex PCR; TCRdb keeps only in-frame clonotypes and omits some of them. The data contain fewer than 600,000 clones, roughly 80% of them singletons. Input material: PBMCs. Every receptor here comes from a woman aged 40 to 50 in good health. Some clones in this sample may be carry-over from other donors' samples.

The chain couples TRBV28 to TRBJ2-4; D is ambiguous. Germline V gene sequence: CDR1 MDHEN, CDR2 SYDVKM. The CDR3 covers 16 residues. Trimming cost V 5 bases and J 0 bases, with 14 bases left between them. DNA for the CDR3: TGTGCCAGCAGTACCCCAGGATCCCTAGCCAAAAACATTCAGTACTTC. Encoded protein: CASSTPGSLAKNIQYF.

V and J are TRBV5-1 and TRBJ2-3; tentative D call: TRBD2 (6 bases). V was trimmed by 4 bases and J by 4 bases, leaving 16 bases between them. Per germline, CDR1 SGHRS and CDR2 YFSETQ. The CDR3 spans 15 residues. The CDR3 spells CASSPSRGGPDTQYF. In DNA, the CDR3 is TGCGCCAGCAGCCCCTCGCGGGGCGGCCCAGATACGCAGTATTTT.

The chain couples TRBV5-4 to TRBJ2-7, with 9 bases matching TRBD2. With 4 bases clipped from V and 4 bases from J, the junction kept 12 bases outside the gene matches. The CDR3 extends over 16 amino acids. From germline, CDR1 is SGHNT and CDR2 YYREEE (reference sequence). The CDR3 nucleotides are TGTGCCAGCAGCCTCGGGGTAGCGGGAGTTAGGTACGAGCAGTACTTC. This sequence encodes CASSLGVAGVRYEQYF.

This clone was observed a few times. The chain employs TRBV5-5 and TRBJ2-5; D ambiguous. Per germline, CDR1 SGHKS and CDR2 YYEKEE (reference sequence). Trimming took off 3 bases at V and 0 bases at J, with 9 bases between the two ends. The CDR3 covers 14 residues. The CDR3 bases are TGTGCCAGCAGCTCCCCGGGCCACCAAGAGACCCAGTACTTC. Translating gives CASSSPGHQETQYF.

The chain recombines TRBV7-2 with TRBJ1-2, with D unclear. From germline, CDR1 is SGHTA and CDR2 FQGNSA. With 1 base removed from V and 2 bases from J, the gap between germline ends came to 11 bases. The CDR3 has 15 amino acids. The CDR3 DNA reads TGTGCCAGCAGCTTAGGGCGGCCGACAAACTATGGCTACACCTTC. Translating gives CASSLGRPTNYGYTF. Supplemented by reference TRBV7-2 and TRBJ1-2, the full variable domain reads GAGVSQSPSNKVTEKGKDVELRCDPISGHTALYWYRQSLGQGLEFLIYFQGNSAPDKSGLPSDRFSAERTGGSVSTLTIQRTQQEDSAVYLCASSLGRPTNYGYTFGSGTRLTVV.

The genes are TRBV7-9 and TRBJ2-1; D is ambiguous. The V end lost 0 bases, the J end lost 4 bases, and 7 bases lay between the germline ends. The germline V gene encodes CDR1 SEHNR and CDR2 FQNEAQ (reference sequence). The CDR3 extends over 14 amino acids. This CDR3 is CASSLAGPYNEQFF. CDR3 coding DNA: TGTGCCAGCAGCTTAGCGGGTCCATACAATGAGCAGTTCTTC.

The rearrangement links TRBV29-1 to TRBJ1-2; the match to TRBD1 covers 7 bases. Germline CDR1 reads SQVTM; CDR2 reads ANQGSEA. CDR3 length: 12 amino acids. J was trimmed by 7 bases and V by 5 bases; bases with no gene match: 7. This CDR3 is CSVTQGESGYTF. The DNA for the CDR3 is TGCAGCGTTACGCAGGGGGAGTCTGGCTACACCTTC.

The chain has TRBV5-4 and TRBJ2-1, with D unclear. V lost 3 bases, J lost 10 bases, and 17 bases lay in between. The CDR3 runs to 14 residues. Germline V gene data show CDR1 as SGHNT and CDR2 as YYREEE (reference sequence). Written as DNA, the CDR3 is TGTGCCAGCAGCTCGGGTGTTGCCGTTCGGGAGCAGTTCTTC. This sequence encodes CASSSGVAVREQFF. The whole variable domain, remainder taken from reference TRBV5-4 and TRBJ2-1, is ETGVTQSPTHLIKTRGQQVTLRCSSQSGHNTVSWYQQALGQGPQFIFQYYREEENGRGNFPPRFSGLQFPNYSSELNVNALELDDSALYLCASSSGVAVREQFFGPGTRLTVL.

J is TRBJ2-1 and V is TRBV10-1, with 15 bases matching TRBD2. Germline loops: CDR1 WNHNN, CDR2 SYGVQD (reference sequence). Trimming cost V 10 bases and J 0 bases; bases outside gene matches: 4. The CDR3 length is 16 residues. The CDR3 loop is CANWTSGRASYNEQFF. In DNA, the CDR3 is TGCGCCAACTGGACTAGCGGGAGGGCCTCCTACAATGAGCAGTTCTTC.

The chain employs TRBV7-2 and TRBJ2-2, with D unresolved. Germline V lookup: CDR1 SGHTA, CDR2 FQGNSA. The V gene lost 2 bases and the J gene lost 1 base, with 11 bases spanning the gap. CDR3 length equals 16 residues. CDR3 region: CASSLFSYMNTGELFF. Here the CDR3 DNA reads TGTGCCAGCAGCTTATTTAGCTACATGAACACCGGGGAGCTGTTTTTT.

This clone was counted between two and nine times. The CDR3 sequence: CASSTWDGSGNTIYF. The CDR3 DNA sequence: TGTGCCAGTAGTACCTGGGATGGGAGTGGAAACACCATATATTTT. The chain is built from TRBV19 and TRBJ1-3; D uncertain. Trimming took 4 bases from V and 3 from J, leaving 13 bases between them. The CDR3 is 15 amino acids. In germline, CDR1 is LNHDA, CDR2 SQIVND (reference sequence).

The rearrangement joins TRBV15 to TRBJ2-5; 8 bases agree with TRBD1. V shed 0 bases, J shed 5 bases, and the junction held 5 bases outside the gene matches. CDR1 and CDR2 (germline): LNHNV, YYDKDF (reference sequence). The CDR3 contains 15 residues. Written as DNA, the CDR3 is TGTGCCACCAGCAGAGATCAGGGGGCGTCTGAGACCCAGTACTTC. This sequence encodes CATSRDQGASETQYF. Full variable domain (missing parts from reference TRBV15 and TRBJ2-5): DAMVIQNPRYQVTQFGKPVTLSCSQTLNHNVMYWYQQKSSQAPKLLFHYYDKDFNNEADTPDNFQSRRPNTSFCFLDIRSPGLGDTAMYLCATSRDQGASETQYFGPGTRLLVL.

The chain uses TRBV28 and TRBJ2-7; 7 bases line up with TRBD2. Unmatched junction bases numbered 10, after V lost 5 bases and J lost 0 bases. This CDR3 is 16 amino acids long. The V gene's germline CDR1 is MDHEN and CDR2 SYDVKM. In DNA, the CDR3 is TGTGCCAGCAGTCCCGGAAGCGGGATCCACTCCTACGAGCAGTACTTC. Its translation is CASSPGSGIHSYEQYF.

This clone has just one count. The V and J genes are TRBV28 and TRBJ2-4, with D perhaps given as TRBD1 or TRBD2 (5 bases each). The CDR3 covers 16 residues. V was shortened by 8 bases and J by 1 base, with 18 bases between the two germline ends. From germline, CDR1 is MDHEN and CDR2 SYDVKM. CDR3 protein: CASARGFGGAKNIQYF. In nucleotides, the CDR3 is TGTGCCAGCGCCCGGGGCTTCGGTGGGGCCAAAAACATTCAGTACTTC.